This T cell receptor (beta chain) was found in a study of spatial heterogeneity in lung cancer (dated by TCRdb to about 2019). For the wider study: Donors were 70 or so patients with early-stage, untreated non-small cell lung cancer from the lung TRACERx cohort. Follow-up PBMC samples were sequenced whenever available, with the median time to follow-up being approximately two years after resection. More beta-chain than alpha-chain transcripts were consistently detected, likely reflecting higher beta-chain transcript abundance. In the raw uncorrected reads, each unique combination of TCR and UMI appeared more than ten times on average. In non-small cell lung cancer, the study quantitatively compared TCR alpha and beta repertoires across several tumor regions, matched nontumor lung, and blood. The study linked features of the TCR repertoire to counts of nonsynonymous mutations, which were determined by whole-exome sequencing of tumor tissue. At surgery, some 200 tumor regions, approximately 64 matched nontumor lung samples and 56 PBMC samples were TCR-sequenced for both alpha and beta chains.

In the paper's terms, the time point label means: blood at routine non-recurrence follow-up after resection. Whole RNA extracted from tumor and nontumor lung tissue, or from cryopreserved PBMC samples, was used for TCR sequencing without cell sorting. Only patients for whom sufficient RNA was available from at least two tumor regions were selected for TCR sequencing. The library was generated by 5' RACE. TCRdb names NextSeq 500 as the instrument used. In the TCR library protocol, a unique molecular identifier was attached to each TCR cDNA molecule so that PCR and sequencing errors could be corrected. The authors processed their data as follows. TCR identification, UMI-based error correction and CDR3 extraction were performed with Decombinator tools. TCRs above a frequency of 2 per 1,000, corresponding to the top 1% of the tumor frequency distribution, were defined as expanded. Rényi diversity was computed with the R vegan package after subsampling each repertoire 100 times to 5,000 TCRs. To build CDR3 similarity networks, amino acid triplet string-kernel similarity was used, and CDR3s were connected when their pairwise similarity was above 0.82. The public reads were reprocessed in TCRdb via fastp at Q25 and MiXCR, keeping in-frame beta chains. Merged by CDR3 protein, the rows form single entries marked with the most common genes and DNA. TCRdb, not the original authors, processed these V and J calls. This sample lists approximately 17,000 distinct CDR3 sequences; 15% to 20% were detected once. Under 8% of the sample rests with the top ten.

This clonotype has ten or more counts. This receptor's antigen is unknown. The record has no base qualities; no much larger clone is one base away. Taken from the germline V gene (reference sequence), the CDR1 and CDR2 loops are WNHNN and SYGVQD. V loses 0 bases, J loses 6 bases, and the germline ends lie 16 bases apart. The CDR3 numbers 16 residues from cysteine through phenylalanine. The sequence is cut down to CDR3 DNA, 48 bases in frame from base 1. Points the paper makes about the study in general: Comparisons of baseline and follow-up blood repertoires included only 14 patients. Ubiquitous expanded tumor TCRs showed up in blood more often at tumor resection than at routine follow-up. Confirming at a functional level the hypothesis that regional TCRs recognize regional mutations was considered to require additional single-cell paired TCR alpha and beta sequencing.

This specimen was PBMCs, taken at follow-up. The origin of this receptor is a male donor with early-stage non-small cell lung cancer. The sequence is built from TRBV10-1 and TRBJ2-3; a tentative D match to TRBD2 spans 6 bases. The DNA reads as follows: TGCGCCAGCAGTGAGTCCGGCGGGGAAAGGAGGGATACGCAGTATTTT. It is translated as CASSESGGERRDTQYF.